A selection of T cell receptor beta chains follows, all from one sample in a study of blood T cell repertoires in COVID-19. Assay used: immunoSEQ multiplex PCR; TCRdb lists only in-frame clones, some missing. Of 150,000 to 200,000 clones in the sample, over 75% were seen once. Sequences were obtained from peripheral blood. These receptors all stem from a man aged 55 to 70 with active or convalescent COVID-19. Each CDR3 is given with its conserved first and last residue. The D gene is left open where the match is weak.

- | TRBV21-1 | CASSRRQTGPLGDTEAFF
- | TRBV5-1 | CASSLAGIPTHYNEQFF
- | TRBV28 | CASSTFPRGEQYF
- | TRBV5-6 | CASSLERYGTYEQYF
TRBD1 | TRBV5-1 | CASSSTGQTYGYTF
TRBD1 | TRBV28 | CASREQGARTGELFF
TRBD1 | TRBV24-1 | CATSDFPYRGLNTGELFF
- | TRBV5-1 | CASSLADRQDTEAFF
TRBD1 | TRBV5-6 | CASSLGRGRTEAFF
TRBD1 | TRBV27 | CASSKSGQGPTYEQYF
- | TRBV5-1 | CASSLALASSYNEQFF
TRBD1 | TRBV27 | CASSFRQTGGTEAFF
- | TRBV3-1/TRBV3-2 | CASNHGANYGYTF
TRBD2 | TRBV11-2 | CASSWGLAGTDTQYF
- | TRBV10-3 | CAISHVTGASQETQYF
TRBD1 | TRBV28 | CASTRGQGNQPQHF
- | TRBV28 | CASSLQGDEQYF
TRBD1 | TRBV4-1 | CASSQDGVTTRGGNTIYF
TRBD1 | TRBV2 | CASRSDRNYGYTF
TRBD2 | TRBV19 | CASSRTSGGKSTDTQYF
TRBD1 | TRBV7-2 | CASSPRWTGRSSYEQYF
TRBD2 | TRBV3-1/TRBV3-2 | CASSQDPPASGRAARETQYF
- | TRBV9 | CASSVDAGNTEAFF
TRBD1 | TRBV7-2 | CASSPHPTGSASSYEQYF
- | TRBV12-3/TRBV12-4 | CASRRGNQPQHF
TRBD2 | TRBV6-5 | CASGLAYTDTQYF
TRBD2 | TRBV13 | CASSAGTSGRIVYEQYF
- | TRBV23-1 | CASSQSTVQETQYF
TRBD2 | TRBV28 | CASSFSLAEWSYEQYF
TRBD2 | TRBV19 | CAARSGGALGTGELFF
- | TRBV5-1 | CATSAIPGDYGYTF
- | TRBV5-1 | CASSPRRQETQYF
- | TRBV5-4 | CASSSSELAIGADTQYF
- | TRBV27 | CASSLSGTRFEQYF
TRBD1 | TRBV18 | CASSPAPQGADNSPLHF
- | TRBV9 | CASSVGPSGEQYF
TRBD1 | TRBV5-6 | CASSRRTGDFQPQHF
- | TRBV29-1 | CSVEGDRSGTGSYNEQFF
- | TRBV5-4 | CASSLPDGGSGNTIYF
- | TRBV6-5 | CASRDTVNTEAFF
TRBD2 | TRBV24-1 | CATSDLQREGGDEQFF
- | TRBV5-1 | CASSPGQRSMNTEAFF
- | TRBV4-2 | CASSQEHRSNQPQHF
TRBD2 | TRBV25-1 | CASTGLAGNEQYF
- | TRBV28 | CASSLGGRRNQPQHF
- | TRBV5-1 | CASRAGQTWGNIQYF
- | TRBV2 | CASREGTYSNQPQHF
- | TRBV7-8 | CASSLTSYNSPLHF
TRBD1 | TRBV11-2 | CASSRDRARVEKLFF
TRBD1 | TRBV9 | CASSLSGQGAEGYTF
- | TRBV13 | CASSLAGRGDGYTF